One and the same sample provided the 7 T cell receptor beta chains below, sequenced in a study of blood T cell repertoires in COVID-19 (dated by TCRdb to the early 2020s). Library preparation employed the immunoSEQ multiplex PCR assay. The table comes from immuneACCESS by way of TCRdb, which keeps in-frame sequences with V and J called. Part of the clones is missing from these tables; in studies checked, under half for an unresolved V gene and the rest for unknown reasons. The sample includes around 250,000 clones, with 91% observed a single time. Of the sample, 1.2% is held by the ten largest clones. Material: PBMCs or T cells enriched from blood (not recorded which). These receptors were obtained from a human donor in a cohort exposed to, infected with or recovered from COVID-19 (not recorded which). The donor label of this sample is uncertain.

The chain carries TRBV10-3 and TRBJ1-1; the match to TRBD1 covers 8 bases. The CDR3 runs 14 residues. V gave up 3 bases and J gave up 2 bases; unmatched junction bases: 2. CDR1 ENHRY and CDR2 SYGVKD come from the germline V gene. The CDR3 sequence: CAISDDRGNTEAFF. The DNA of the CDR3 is TGTGCCATCAGTGACGACAGGGGAAACACTGAAGCTTTCTTT.

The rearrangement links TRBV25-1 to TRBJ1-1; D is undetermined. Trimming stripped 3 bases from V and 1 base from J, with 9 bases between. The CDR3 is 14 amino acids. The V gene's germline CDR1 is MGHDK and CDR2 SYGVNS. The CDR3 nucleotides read TGTGCCAGCAGTGATAGTGTGTGGAACACTGAAGCTTTCTTT. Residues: CASSDSVWNTEAFF.

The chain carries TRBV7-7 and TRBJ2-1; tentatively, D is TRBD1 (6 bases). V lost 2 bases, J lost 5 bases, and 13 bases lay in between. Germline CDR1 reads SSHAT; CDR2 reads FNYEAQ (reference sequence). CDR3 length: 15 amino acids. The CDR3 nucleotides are TGTGCCAGCAGCTTAAGAGAAGGACAGAACAATGAGCAGTTCTTC. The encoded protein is CASSLREGQNNEQFF.

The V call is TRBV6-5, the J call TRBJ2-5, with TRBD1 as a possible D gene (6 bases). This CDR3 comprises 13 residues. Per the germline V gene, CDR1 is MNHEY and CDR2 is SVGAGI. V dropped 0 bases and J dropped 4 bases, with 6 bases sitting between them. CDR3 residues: CASSYSGGETQYF. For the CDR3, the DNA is TGTGCCAGCAGTTACTCAGGGGGAGAGACCCAGTACTTC.

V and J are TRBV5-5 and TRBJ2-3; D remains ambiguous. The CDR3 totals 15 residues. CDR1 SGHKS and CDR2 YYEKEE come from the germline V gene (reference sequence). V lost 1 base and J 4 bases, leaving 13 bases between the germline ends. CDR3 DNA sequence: TGTGCCAGCAGCTTGTCTCCCAGGTTTGCAGATACGCAGTATTTT. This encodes CASSLSPRFADTQYF.

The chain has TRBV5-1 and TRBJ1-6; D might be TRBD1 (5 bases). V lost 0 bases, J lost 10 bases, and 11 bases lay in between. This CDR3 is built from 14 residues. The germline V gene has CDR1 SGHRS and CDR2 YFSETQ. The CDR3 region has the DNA TGCGCCAGCAGCTTGGACAGGACCGACTCACCCCTCCACTTT. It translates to CASSLDRTDSPLHF.

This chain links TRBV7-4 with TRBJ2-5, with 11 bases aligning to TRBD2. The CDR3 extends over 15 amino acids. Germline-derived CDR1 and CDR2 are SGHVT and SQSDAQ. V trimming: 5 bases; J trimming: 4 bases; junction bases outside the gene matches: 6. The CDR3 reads CASSHIAGGAETQYF. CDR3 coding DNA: TGTGCCAGCAGCCACATAGCGGGGGGGGCAGAGACCCAGTACTTC.